Following are 29 T cell receptor beta chains from one sample sequenced in a study of beta chain features in type 1 diabetes (dated by TCRdb to 2017 to 2018). The library was produced with the immunoSEQ multiplex PCR assay. The entire isolated RNA was reverse transcribed using the High Capacity cDNA Reverse Transcription Kit, and thus expressed TCRB transcripts were sequenced. TCRdb provides this immuneACCESS table in a form limited to in-frame rearrangements. Some clones are lacking; in checked studies, under half of them reflect an unresolved V gene, and why the rest are absent is not known. This sample is represented by 500,000 to 700,000 clones; 15% to 19% of them were singletons. Approximately 0.099% of the sample goes to the ten largest clones. The sequencing input was naive CD4+ T cells from blood. The intended sense of this specimen's cell subset or site label: true naive CD4+ T cells. The receptors derive from a man aged 18 to 29 in good health.

This sequence joins TRBV6-1 and TRBJ1-2; 7 positions match TRBD1. The ends lost 7 bases at V and 0 bases at J; junction bases unmatched: 8. This CDR3 is 15 amino acids long. Germline V gene sequence: CDR1 MNHNS, CDR2 SASEGT. As DNA, the CDR3 is TGTGCCAGCAACACCGGGACAGCAGCTAACTATGGCTACACCTTC. Encoded protein: CASNTGTAANYGYTF.

The chain couples TRBV7-9 to TRBJ1-5, with unresolved D. In germline, CDR1 is SEHNR, CDR2 FQNEAQ (reference sequence). Trimming pared 3 bases from V and 4 bases from J, leaving 10 bases between. The CDR3 consists of 14 residues. In DNA form, the CDR3 reads TGTGCCAGCAGCTTGTCTACACTAAATCAGCCCCAGCATTTT. This gives the protein CASSLSTLNQPQHF. The whole variable domain, filled in from reference TRBV7-9 and TRBJ1-5, reads DTGVSQNPRHKITKRGQNVTFRCDPISEHNRLYWYRQTLGQGPEFLTYFQNEAQLEKSRLLSDRFSAERPKGSFSTLEIQRTEQGDSAMYLCASSLSTLNQPQHFGDGTRLSIL.

The chain joins TRBV5-4 to TRBJ2-2; D might be TRBD2 (5 bases). V was trimmed by 1 base and J by 4 bases, leaving 8 bases between them. The CDR3 consists of 14 residues. Looked up from germline, CDR1 is SGHNT and CDR2 is YYREEE (reference sequence). CDR3 DNA: TGTGCCAGCAGCTTGTTCGAGGGCACCGGGGAGCTGTTTTTT. It is translated as CASSLFEGTGELFF.

This CDR3 reads CASSPESLAKNIQYF. The CDR3 DNA reads as TGTGCCAGCAGTCCCGAGTCCTTAGCCAAAAACATTCAGTACTTC. The J gene is TRBJ2-4, the V gene TRBV2, with unresolved D. The germline CDR1 and CDR2 sequences are SNHLY and FYNNEI. V lost 5 bases and J lost 0, with 11 bases in between. This CDR3 is 15 amino acids long.

This clone was detected a few times. The chain couples TRBV19 to TRBJ1-2, with 10 bases lining up with TRBD1. The CDR3 contains 14 residues. Per germline, CDR1 LNHDA and CDR2 SQIVND (reference sequence). Trimming at V came to 6 bases and at J to 4 bases, leaving 5 bases not matched to a gene. The CDR3 nucleotides read TGTGCCAGTAGGGGGACAGGGGAACTCTATGGCTACACCTTC. Protein product: CASRGTGELYGYTF.

This clone occurred a few times. The chain joins TRBV7-2 to TRBJ2-2; TRBD2 agrees at 13 bases. The CDR3 is 17 residues long. J gave up 0 bases and V 6 bases, and 4 bases lay outside the gene matches. Germline V gene sequence: CDR1 SGHTA, CDR2 FQGNSA. In nucleotides, the CDR3 is TGTGCCAGCAGTCGGGGACTAGCGGGGACGAACACCGGGGAGCTGTTTTTT. Translated: CASSRGLAGTNTGELFF.

There are a few counts of this clone. This chain connects TRBV25-1 to TRBJ2-7; tentative D call: TRBD1 (6 bases). CDR3 length equals 15 residues. V was cut by 1 base and J by 4 bases, with 14 bases left in between. Germline-derived CDR1 and CDR2 are MGHDK and SYGVNS. The CDR3 DNA sequence: TGTGCCAGCAGTGAATGGGGTGGGGGCGCGTACGAGCAGTACTTC. The encoded protein is CASSEWGGGAYEQYF.

This chain connects TRBV18 to TRBJ2-6; 9 bases are shared with TRBD2. In germline, CDR1 is KGHSH, CDR2 LQKENI. The length of the CDR3 is 17 residues. The J segment lost 0 bases and the V segment lost 1 base, leaving 1 base of the junction unmatched. CDR3 in DNA: TGTGCCAGCTCACCACTAGCGGGGGTCTCTGGGGCCAACGTCCTGACTTTC. It specifies CASSPLAGVSGANVLTF.

The chain links TRBV4-1 to TRBJ2-1; 11 nucleotides agree with TRBD2. The CDR3 is 18 amino acids. Germline V CDR1 and CDR2: MGHRA, YSYEKL. J gave up 1 base and V 4 bases, and 9 bases lay outside the gene matches. CDR3 sequence reads: CASSPQLTSGISYNEQFF. For the CDR3, the DNA is TGCGCCAGCAGCCCACAACTGACTAGCGGGATTTCCTACAATGAGCAGTTCTTC.

This clone turned up a few times. This sequence joins TRBV5-1 and TRBJ2-2; D ambiguous. Trimming took 1 base from V and 6 from J, leaving 7 bases between them. Per germline, CDR1 SGHRS and CDR2 YFSETQ. The CDR3 loop spans 13 amino acids. The CDR3 DNA reads TGCGCCAGCAGCTTGACAGTCCCCGGGGAGCTGTTTTTT. Translation gives CASSLTVPGELFF. Complete variable domain (other parts from reference TRBV5-1 and TRBJ2-2): KAGVTQTPRYLIKTRGQQVTLSCSPISGHRSVSWYQQTPGQGLQFLFEYFSETQRNKGNFPGRFSGRQFSNSRSEMNVSTLELGDSALYLCASSLTVPGELFFGEGSRLTVL.

This clone has just a few counts. The chain uses TRBV9 and TRBJ1-1; TRBD1 matches 12 bases. The CDR3 is 13 amino acids. Per the germline V gene, CDR1 is SGDLS and CDR2 is YYNGEE. The V segment lost 3 bases and the J segment 11 bases; nucleotides outside the gene matches: 5. The CDR3 region has the DNA TGTGCCAGCAGCGGGGGACAGGGGGCCGTGGCTTTCTTT. It specifies CASSGGQGAVAFF.

The genes are TRBV27 and TRBJ2-5; D is perhaps TRBD1 or TRBD2 (6 bases each). Germline CDR1 and CDR2: MNHEY and SMNVEV (reference sequence). CDR3 length: 14 residues. V gave up 8 bases and J gave up 4 bases, with 17 bases separating them. The CDR3 is CASLGRGRGETQYF. CDR3 bases: TGTGCCAGCCTAGGACGGGGGCGGGGAGAGACCCAGTACTTC.

In its sample, this clone was seen a few times. The chain is built from TRBV7-9 and TRBJ1-6; maybe TRBD1 (5 bases). V was clipped by 5 bases and J by 10 bases, with 18 bases between them. The CDR3 loop spans 15 amino acids. CDR1 is SEHNR, CDR2 FQNEAQ, per germline (reference sequence). The CDR3 here is CASSREGSGPSPLHF. The CDR3, as DNA: TGTGCCAGCAGCCGGGAGGGGTCAGGGCCCTCACCCCTCCACTTT.

In its sample, this clone was seen a few times. This chain joins TRBV14 and TRBJ2-1; D not certain. Germline CDR1 reads SGHDN; CDR2 reads FVKESK. Between the trimmed V and J ends, which lost 2 bases and 7 bases, there was a span of 9 bases. The CDR3 is 13 amino acids. CDR3 region: CASSQRVGNEQFF. Written as DNA, the CDR3 is TGTGCCAGCAGCCAACGGGTTGGGAATGAGCAGTTCTTC.

This chain uses TRBV28 with TRBJ2-7, with TRBD1 matching 9 bases. Trimming removed 2 bases from V and 5 bases from J; junction bases left unmatched: 4. The CDR3 totals 14 residues. Germline V gene lookup returns CDR1 MDHEN and CDR2 SYDVKM. The CDR3 bases are TGTGCCAGCAGTTTAAAACAGGGGGCCCACGAGCAGTACTTC. This encodes CASSLKQGAHEQYF.

Only a few counts were recorded for this clone. The rearrangement joins TRBV2 to TRBJ1-2; 9 positions match TRBD1. The CDR3 length is 14 residues. V shed 4 bases, J shed 7 bases, and the junction held 7 bases outside the gene matches. The V gene's germline CDR1 is SNHLY and CDR2 FYNNEI. CDR3 sequence: CASSVDRGGSGYTF. For the CDR3, the DNA is TGTGCCAGCAGTGTGGACAGGGGCGGGTCTGGCTACACCTTC.

V gene TRBV7-2 combines with J gene TRBJ2-1; 9 nucleotides match TRBD1. The germline V gene has CDR1 SGHTA and CDR2 FQGNSA. CDR3 length: 16 residues. V shed 6 bases, J shed 3 bases, and the junction held 9 bases outside the gene matches. The chain's CDR3 is CASSSAGTGLYNEQFF. The CDR3 DNA reads TGTGCCAGCAGTTCCGCCGGGACAGGGCTCTACAATGAGCAGTTCTTC.

The CDR3 DNA is TGTGCCAGCAGCTTAGAGACAGGCCTCAGCAATCAGCCCCAGCATTTT. Its translation is CASSLETGLSNQPQHF. V is TRBV7-6 and J is TRBJ1-5; a possible D gene is TRBD1 (6 bases). V shed 1 base and J shed 1 base, with 11 bases lying between them. Per germline, CDR1 SGHVS and CDR2 FNYEAQ. The CDR3 consists of 16 residues.

This clone was counted a few times. The chain links TRBV19 to TRBJ1-5; D gene unclear. The length of the CDR3 is 15 residues. The germline V gene encodes CDR1 LNHDA and CDR2 SQIVND (reference sequence). The germline V and J ends were trimmed by 0 bases and 2 bases, with 8 bases remaining between them. CDR3 amino acids: CASSIEGSGNQPQHF. In DNA form, the CDR3 reads TGTGCCAGTAGTATAGAGGGGTCGGGCAATCAGCCCCAGCATTTT. Variable domain in full (rest from reference TRBV19 and TRBJ1-5): DGGITQSPKYLFRKEGQNVTLSCEQNLNHDAMYWYRQDPGQGLRLIYYSQIVNDFQKGDIAEGYSVSREKKESFPLTVTSAQKNPTAFYLCASSIEGSGNQPQHFGDGTRLSIL.

The V and J genes are TRBV19 and TRBJ2-7; D not certain. Looked up from germline, CDR1 is LNHDA and CDR2 is SQIVND (reference sequence). V was pared by 5 bases and J by 0 bases, with 8 bases between. The CDR3 length is 13 residues. The chain's CDR3 is CASSALSSYEQYF. The CDR3 nucleotides are TGTGCCAGTAGTGCCTTGAGCTCCTACGAGCAGTACTTC.

In its sample, this clone was seen a few times. The V and J genes are TRBV7-9 and TRBJ2-7, with D perhaps matching TRBD2 (7 bases). The CDR3 loop spans 15 amino acids. Germline V CDR1 and CDR2: SEHNR, FQNEAQ (reference sequence). Trimming pared 4 bases from V and 8 bases from J, leaving 21 bases between. The CDR3 loop is CASSSAGGAGAQQYF. For the CDR3, the DNA is TGTGCCAGCAGCTCCGCTGGGGGGGCAGGGGCCCAGCAGTACTTC.

Details on this clone: This sample includes further DNA sequences coding for the same CDR3. The V gene is TRBV5-6, the J gene TRBJ1-1, with TRBD1 matching 9 bases. CDR1 is SGHDT and CDR2 is YYEEEE in the germline V gene. CDR3 length: 13 residues. V trimming: 4 bases; J trimming: 6 bases; junction bases outside the gene matches: 4. DNA for the CDR3: TGTGCCAGCAGCCTGGACAGGGGCGCTGAAGCTTTCTTT. This codes for CASSLDRGAEAFF.

The V gene is TRBV28, the J gene TRBJ2-7; unclear D gene. Trimming stripped 2 bases from V and 3 bases from J, with 5 bases between. The CDR3 runs 12 residues. Per the germline V gene, CDR1 is MDHEN and CDR2 is SYDVKM. The CDR3 region has the DNA TGTGCCAGCAGTTTAGCTTTCTACGAGCAGTACTTC. The encoded protein is CASSLAFYEQYF.

This clone was observed a few times. The V call is TRBV7-2, the J call TRBJ2-7; D is unresolved. V dropped 7 bases and J dropped 7 bases, with 11 bases sitting between them. The germline V gene has CDR1 SGHTA and CDR2 FQGNSA. There are 11 residues in the CDR3. The CDR3 loop is CASMKAQEQYF. The CDR3 DNA sequence: TGTGCCAGCATGAAGGCGCAGGAGCAGTACTTC.

Concerning this clone itself: Other nucleotide sequences from this sample produce the same CDR3. The rearrangement links TRBV7-9 to TRBJ2-3, with D unresolved. V was trimmed by 5 bases and J by 6 bases, leaving 6 bases between them. The CDR3 sequence is 11 residues long. Per germline, CDR1 SEHNR and CDR2 FQNEAQ (reference sequence). In DNA form, the CDR3 reads TGTGCCAGCAGCCTAACTGATACGCAGTATTTT. Its protein product is CASSLTDTQYF. Supplemented by reference TRBV7-9 and TRBJ2-3, the full variable domain reads DTGVSQNPRHKITKRGQNVTFRCDPISEHNRLYWYRQTLGQGPEFLTYFQNEAQLEKSRLLSDRFSAERPKGSFSTLEIQRTEQGDSAMYLCASSLTDTQYFGPGTRLTVL.

This clone was detected only a few times. This rearrangement joins TRBV13 to TRBJ2-7; D perhaps matches TRBD1 (5 bases). The CDR3 runs 17 residues. Trimming removed 0 bases at V and 2 bases at J, with 17 bases between. Germline CDR1 is PRHDT and CDR2 is FYEKMQ (reference sequence). CDR3 in amino acids: CASSLGTLLDMAYEQYF. As DNA, the CDR3 is TGTGCCAGCAGCTTAGGTACCCTTCTGGACATGGCCTACGAGCAGTACTTC.

The V gene is TRBV28, the J gene TRBJ1-1; a possible D gene is TRBD1 (6 bases). Germline V gene sequence: CDR1 MDHEN, CDR2 SYDVKM. This CDR3 has 12 amino acids. Trimming took off 1 base at V and 13 bases at J, with 13 bases between the two ends. This chain's CDR3 is CASSLFPRGGFF. CDR3 nucleotide sequence: TGTGCCAGCAGTTTATTCCCCAGGGGAGGTTTCTTT.

The chain links TRBV10-3 to TRBJ1-2, with TRBD1 as a possible D gene (5 bases). V was cut by 9 bases and J by 0 bases, with 14 bases left in between. There are 14 residues in the CDR3. Germline loops: CDR1 ENHRY, CDR2 SYGVKD. The CDR3 region has the DNA TGTGCCATGGGACCGGGATCTTCTAACTATGGCTACACCTTC. Its translation is CAMGPGSSNYGYTF.

This chain links TRBV25-1 with TRBJ2-1; 7 positions agree with TRBD2. The CDR3 is 15 residues long. Germline CDR1 reads MGHDK; CDR2 reads SYGVNS. Germline trimming cut 1 base from V and 5 bases from J; bases unmatched to any gene: 5. The CDR3 DNA sequence: TGTGCCAGCAGTGAATCGCGGGGGAACAACAATGAGCAGTTCTTC. Translation gives CASSESRGNNNEQFF.